The 27 T cell receptor beta chains below come from one sample, sequenced in a study of T-cell reconstitution after alpha-beta-depleted transplantation in children. The TCRbeta library incorporated unique molecular identifiers. TCRdb recomputed calls from the PCR reads with MiXCR, one row per CDR3 protein. This repertoire shows around 5,600 distinct CDR3 sequences, 15% to 18% found once; its top ten account for more than 80%. Sequencing was performed on PBMCs, mostly from graft donor cells, taken 180 days after TCRalphabeta/CD19-depleted stem cell transplant. These receptors all stem from a patient between 2 and 10 years old who had a stem cell transplant for inherited bone marrow failure, so the T cells may come from the graft donor.

This clonotype was detected ten times or more. The chain recombines TRBV20-1 with TRBJ2-1; a possible D gene is TRBD1 (6 bases). V was shortened by 0 bases and J by 5 bases, with 14 bases between the two germline ends. Germline V gene lookup returns CDR1 DFQATT and CDR2 SNEGSKA (reference sequence). CDR3 length equals 15 residues. This CDR3 is CSARDYRVGDNEQFF. Here the CDR3 DNA reads TGCAGTGCTAGAGATTACAGGGTAGGGGACAATGAGCAGTTCTTC.

This sequence joins TRBV18 and TRBJ1-1, with 7 bases lining up with TRBD1. Trimming removed 6 bases from V and 1 base from J; junction bases left unmatched: 5. The CDR3 length is 14 residues. CDR1 is KGHSH, CDR2 LQKENI, per germline. The CDR3: CASSQGQANTEAFF. The DNA for the CDR3 is TGTGCCAGCTCCCAAGGACAGGCGAACACTGAAGCTTTCTTT.

This clonotype has a count of ten or more. The rearrangement joins TRBV28 to TRBJ2-1, with 13 bases fitting TRBD2. The CDR3 has 18 amino acids. Germline V gene data show CDR1 as MDHEN and CDR2 as SYDVKM. The trim removed 4 bases at V and 3 bases at J, leaving 9 bases unmatched. The CDR3 protein is CASSSSGTSGMFYNEQFF. The CDR3 DNA reads as TGTGCCAGCAGTTCATCAGGGACTAGCGGGATGTTCTACAATGAGCAGTTCTTC.

This clonotype came up many times. This chain uses TRBV2 with TRBJ2-5, with TRBD2 matching over 8 bases. The germline V gene encodes CDR1 SNHLY and CDR2 FYNNEI. V was pared by 2 bases and J by 4 bases, with 9 bases of the junction left unmatched. This CDR3 spans 16 amino acids. The chain's CDR3 is CASSELERGTPETQYF. For the CDR3, the DNA is TGTGCCAGCAGTGAATTGGAGCGGGGGACCCCAGAGACCCAGTACTTC.

This clonotype was detected many times. The chain carries TRBV29-1 and TRBJ2-7, with 8 bases that match TRBD1. The CDR3 consists of 14 residues. Losses at the gene ends were 6 bases for V and 2 bases for J; bases not matched to a gene: 9. Per germline, CDR1 SQVTM and CDR2 ANQGSEA. DNA for the CDR3: TGCAGCGTCGTTGCAGGGGGCATTACCTACGAGCAGTACTTC. Translated: CSVVAGGITYEQYF.

This clonotype was observed many times. V usage is TRBV29-1 and J usage is TRBJ1-1, with D hard to call. Trimming cost V 6 bases and J 3 bases, with 11 bases left between them. Germline V gives CDR1 SQVTM, CDR2 ANQGSEA. The CDR3 covers 12 residues. The CDR3 DNA reads as TGCAGCGTCTTAGATGGGGACACTGAAGCTTTCTTT. Translation: CSVLDGDTEAFF.

This clonotype was counted ten times or more. V gene TRBV27 combines with J gene TRBJ2-7; D tentatively reads TRBD1 or TRBD2 (5 bases each). V lost 0 bases, J lost 0 bases, and 12 bases lay in between. This CDR3 region has 16 residues. The germline V gene has CDR1 MNHEY and CDR2 SMNVEV (reference sequence). CDR3 loop: CASSLSPGTISYEQYF. DNA of the CDR3: TGTGCCAGCAGTTTATCACCCGGGACGATCTCCTACGAGCAGTACTTC.

In its sample, this clonotype was seen many times. This chain uses TRBV7-2 with TRBJ2-1; D perhaps matches TRBD1 (5 bases). The CDR3 contains 13 residues. Trimming took off 1 base at V and 7 bases at J, with 8 bases between the two ends. CDR1 is SGHTA, CDR2 FQGNSA, per germline. Here the CDR3 DNA reads TGTGCCAGCAGCTTAGATAGGGGAAATGAGCAGTTCTTC. It encodes CASSLDRGNEQFF.

This clonotype was seen a handful of times. This chain links TRBV5-6 with TRBJ1-1; the D gene is possibly TRBD1 (6 bases). CDR3 length: 15 amino acids. V was cut by 5 bases and J by 0 bases, with 14 bases left in between. Germline CDR1 SGHDT, CDR2 YYEEEE. The CDR3 is CASRRRQVMNTEAFF. The CDR3 region has the DNA TGTGCCAGCAGGCGCCGACAGGTAATGAACACTGAAGCTTTCTTT.

This chain links TRBV9 with TRBJ2-4; 10 bases are a match to TRBD1. J was trimmed by 8 bases and V by 4 bases; bases with no gene match: 6. This CDR3 has 14 amino acids. The germline CDR1 and CDR2 sequences are SGDLS and YYNGEE. The CDR3 bases are TGTGCCAGCAGCCCCGGACAGGGGGTAGACATTCAGTACTTC. This encodes CASSPGQGVDIQYF. Looking up the rest from reference TRBV9 and TRBJ2-4 gives the full variable domain: DSGVTQTPKHLITATGQRVTLRCSPRSGDLSVYWYQQSLDQGLQFLIQYYNGEERAKGNILERFSAQQFPDLHSELNLSSLELGDSALYFCASSPGQGVDIQYFGAGTRLSVL.

In this sample, this clonotype turned up many times. This chain joins TRBV7-9 and TRBJ2-2; D uncertain. The CDR3 is 14 residues long. CDR1 and CDR2 from the germline V gene are SEHNR and FQNEAQ (reference sequence). Trimming shortened V by 4 bases and J by 4 bases, and 10 bases separated the two germline ends. CDR3 amino acids: CASSSHSGTGELFF. CDR3 coding DNA: TGTGCCAGCAGCTCCCACTCGGGCACCGGGGAGCTGTTTTTT.

The J gene is TRBJ2-7, the V gene TRBV11-2, with D hard to call. Germline loops: CDR1 SGHAT, CDR2 FQNNGV. The CDR3 runs 12 residues. Trimming removed 6 bases at V and 7 bases at J, with 13 bases between. CDR3 bases: TGTGCCAGCAGACAATTGCCGTGGGAGCAGTACGTC. As protein: CASRQLPWEQYV.

This clonotype was observed many times. The J gene is TRBJ2-3, the V gene TRBV20-1, with D possibly being TRBD1 (5 bases). The CDR3 is made up of 16 amino acids. V lost 4 bases and J lost 0, with 17 bases in between. Germline values: CDR1 DFQATT, CDR2 SNEGSKA (reference sequence). The CDR3 protein is CSATRHGALSTDTQYF. The CDR3 nucleotides are TGCAGTGCTACCCGCCATGGGGCGTTGAGCACAGATACGCAGTATTTT.

At least ten counts were recorded for this clonotype. The CDR3 spells CASRKSGGRQTEAFF. The CDR3 nucleotides read TGTGCCAGTAGGAAGTCAGGGGGCCGACAGACTGAAGCTTTCTTT. The rearrangement links TRBV19 to TRBJ1-1, with 8 bases aligning to TRBD1. Germline V gives CDR1 LNHDA, CDR2 SQIVND (reference sequence). The CDR3 spans 15 residues. V gave up 6 bases and J gave up 5 bases; unmatched junction bases: 11.

The chain employs TRBV3-1 and TRBJ2-6; 8 positions match TRBD1. V gave up 0 bases and J gave up 0 bases; unmatched junction bases: 16. Germline V lookup: CDR1 LGHDT, CDR2 YNNKEL (reference sequence). The CDR3 has 22 amino acids. The CDR3 nucleotides are TGTGCCAGCAGCCAAGAGCATCTTCGTGGGGGGACAGGTTTCTCTGGGGCCAACGTCCTGACTTTC. The encoded protein is CASSQEHLRGGTGFSGANVLTF.

This clonotype was detected many times. The J gene is TRBJ2-5, the V gene TRBV9, with no clear D. Trimming left V 3 bases short and J 5 bases short, with 14 bases between. CDR1 is SGDLS, CDR2 YYNGEE, per germline. There are 14 residues in the CDR3. The CDR3 DNA is TGTGCCAGCAGCGCGGGCCCATTCGTGGAGACCCAGTACTTC. Translation gives CASSAGPFVETQYF. Filled out from reference TRBV9 and TRBJ2-5, the complete variable domain reads DSGVTQTPKHLITATGQRVTLRCSPRSGDLSVYWYQQSLDQGLQFLIQYYNGEERAKGNILERFSAQQFPDLHSELNLSSLELGDSALYFCASSAGPFVETQYFGPGTRLLVL.

In this sample, this clonotype turned up many times. The V and J genes are TRBV7-2 and TRBJ2-5; 7 bases match TRBD1. The germline V gene has CDR1 SGHTA and CDR2 FQGNSA. The CDR3 loop spans 13 amino acids. With 1 base clipped from V and 4 bases from J, the junction kept 0 bases outside the gene matches. The CDR3 region is CASSLGQGETQYF. CDR3 DNA sequence: TGTGCCAGCAGCTTAGGACAGGGAGAGACCCAGTACTTC.

This clonotype was seen many times. The rearrangement joins TRBV11-1 to TRBJ2-2; 8 bases align to TRBD1. Germline values: CDR1 SGHAT, CDR2 FQDESV (reference sequence). Trimming at V came to 3 bases and at J to 1 base, leaving 4 bases not matched to a gene. This CDR3 comprises 16 residues. The CDR3 DNA sequence: TGTGCCAGCAGCTTTGAAGGGACAGGGAACACCGGGGAGCTGTTTTTT. Protein sequence: CASSFEGTGNTGELFF.

This clonotype was observed many times. V is TRBV7-9 and J is TRBJ2-1, with D unclear. This CDR3 comprises 15 residues. CDR1 is SEHNR, CDR2 FQNEAQ, per germline (reference sequence). V dropped 10 bases and J dropped 3 bases, with 19 bases sitting between them. CDR3 loop: CATVWQKTFYNEQFF. DNA for the CDR3: TGTGCCACCGTCTGGCAGAAAACTTTCTACAATGAGCAGTTCTTC.

This clonotype was observed at least ten times. V gene TRBV20-1 combines with J gene TRBJ2-1; 13 positions agree with TRBD2. The germline V gene has CDR1 DFQATT and CDR2 SNEGSKA (reference sequence). After removal of 0 bases from V and 7 bases from J, the junction contained 9 bases not matched to a gene. The CDR3 runs to 17 residues. The CDR3 DNA follows: TGCAGTGCTAGAGATCCCACTAGCGGGAGGGCCGGTAATGAGCAGTTCTTC. Its protein is CSARDPTSGRAGNEQFF.

This clonotype was seen repeatedly, ten times or more. The chain links TRBV6-5 to TRBJ2-1; 9 bases match TRBD1. The junction had 9 bases not matched to a gene; V was cut back by 0 bases and J by 3 bases. Looked up from germline, CDR1 is MNHEY and CDR2 is SVGAGI. The CDR3 is 18 residues long. DNA of the CDR3: TGTGCCAGCAGTTACTCGTTACGTGGGACAGGGCACTACAATGAGCAGTTCTTC. This translates into CASSYSLRGTGHYNEQFF.

This clonotype was detected many times. The chain employs TRBV7-9 and TRBJ1-2; 10 bases align to TRBD1. The CDR3 extends over 17 amino acids. V shed 4 bases, J shed 8 bases, and the junction held 16 bases outside the gene matches. Looked up from germline, CDR1 is SEHNR and CDR2 is FQNEAQ (reference sequence). The CDR3 sequence is CASSSAGQGLLGRGYTF. In DNA, the CDR3 is TGTGCCAGCAGCTCTGCGGGACAGGGGCTCCTAGGGCGAGGCTACACCTTC.

This clonotype was found once. The chain employs TRBV23-1 and TRBJ2-7; 9 positions match TRBD2. TRBV23-1 is sorted into the ORF group, with uncertain function. CDR3 length equals 14 residues. J was trimmed by 4 bases and V by 0 bases; bases with no gene match: 1. The CDR3 DNA reads as TGCGCCAGCAGTCAATCTAGCGGGAGTTACGAGCAGTACTTC. Translation gives CASSQSSGSYEQYF.

This clonotype was observed many times. The CDR3 DNA is TGCGCCAGCAGCCAAGACCCCCGGAAGGCAGATACGCAGTATTTT. It yields the protein CASSQDPRKADTQYF. The chain is built from TRBV4-3 and TRBJ2-3, with D hard to call. CDR3 size: 15 residues. The V end was cut by 0 bases, the J end by 4 bases, with 11 bases between. Germline values: CDR1 LGHNA, CDR2 YSLEER.

This clonotype is categorized as medium-sized. This chain joins TRBV7-7 and TRBJ2-5, with D perhaps matching TRBD2 (5 bases). Germline V gene lookup returns CDR1 SSHAT and CDR2 FNYEAQ (reference sequence). This CDR3 contains 14 residues. The V and J ends lost 5 bases and 1 base respectively, with 11 bases between them. CDR3: CASSQWESQETQYF. The CDR3 nucleotides read TGTGCCAGCAGCCAATGGGAGAGCCAAGAGACCCAGTACTTC.

In its sample, this clonotype was seen once. This clone may be a read error of a much larger clone one base away. This chain connects TRBV29-1 to TRBJ1-1; D uncertain. The length of the CDR3 is 15 residues. The germline V and J ends were trimmed by 7 bases and 2 bases, with 20 bases remaining between them. CDR1 is SQVTM, CDR2 ANQGSEA, per germline. The CDR3 bases are TGCAGCGATCTCCCCGCGGGATTGAGAAACACTGAAGCTTTCTTT. As protein: CSDLPAGLRNTEAFF.

This clonotype was counted many times. The rearrangement uses TRBV12-3 or TRBV12-4 and TRBJ2-7; possible D gene TRBD1, 6 bases. V was cut by 6 bases and J by 3 bases, with 15 bases left in between. CDR3 length equals 14 residues. The CDR3 region has the DNA TGTGCCAGCAGCAAGGGCACAGGGCTCTACGAGCAGTACTTC. The encoded protein is CASSKGTGLYEQYF.